Presented here are 5 T cell receptor beta chains from one specimen sequenced in a study of identifying expanded T cells in peripheral blood. Sequenced by immunoSEQ multiplex PCR; TCRdb stores in-frame clones only, minus some. Of under 150,000 clones listed, about 88% are singletons. Specimen: blood. These receptors were taken from a person aged 18-70 years in good health.

The chain employs TRBV5-6 and TRBJ1-5; D is unresolved. The V end was cut by 4 bases, the J end by 9 bases, with 20 bases between. The length of the CDR3 is 15 residues. Germline-derived CDR1 and CDR2 are SGHDT and YYEEEE. This chain's CDR3 is CASSRSLSPQRPQHF. In nucleotides, the CDR3 is TGTGCCAGCAGCCGATCGTTAAGTCCTCAGAGGCCCCAGCATTTT.

V gene TRBV29-1 combines with J gene TRBJ2-3; no reliable D call. Germline assignment: CDR1 SQVTM and CDR2 ANQGSEA. This CDR3 contains 15 residues. V lost 4 bases to trimming and J lost 0 bases, with 14 bases between them. CDR3 region: CSVVRQRLSTDTQYF. As DNA, the CDR3 is TGCAGCGTTGTGAGGCAGCGACTCAGCACAGATACGCAGTATTTT.

The V gene is TRBV5-1, the J gene TRBJ1-1; 8 bases are shared with TRBD1. The CDR3 length is 12 residues. Germline CDR1 and CDR2: SGHRS and YFSETQ. Trimming took 4 bases from V and 9 from J; bases not matched to a gene: 5. CDR3 DNA: TGCGCCAGCAGCCCGGACAGGGAAAAAGCTTTCTTT. As protein: CASSPDREKAFF.

This clone was counted once. The chain is built from TRBV2 and TRBJ1-2; 10 bases align to TRBD1. With 0 bases clipped from V and 5 bases from J, the junction kept 3 bases outside the gene matches. From germline, CDR1 is SNHLY and CDR2 FYNNEI. The CDR3 has 15 residues. The DNA for the CDR3 is TGTGCCAGCAGTGAAGCGCGGACAGGGGGGTATGGCTACACCTTC. It specifies CASSEARTGGYGYTF.

This chain uses TRBV6-5 with TRBJ2-7; 11 bases align to TRBD1. The CDR3 spans 14 residues. Germline V gives CDR1 MNHEY, CDR2 SVGAGI. The trim removed 6 bases at V and 5 bases at J, leaving 6 bases unmatched. The CDR3 DNA follows: TGTGCCAGCAGCAGGACAGGGGGCATCGACGAGCAGTACTTC. Translation: CASSRTGGIDEQYF.